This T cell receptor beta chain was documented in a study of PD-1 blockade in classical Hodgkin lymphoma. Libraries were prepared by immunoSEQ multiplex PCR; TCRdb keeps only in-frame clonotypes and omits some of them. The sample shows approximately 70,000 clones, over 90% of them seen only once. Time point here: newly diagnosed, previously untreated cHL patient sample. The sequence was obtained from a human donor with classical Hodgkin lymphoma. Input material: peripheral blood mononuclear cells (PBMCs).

CDR3 loop: CASGWDGPYGYTF. In DNA, the CDR3 is TGTGCTAGTGGTTGGGACGGACCCTATGGCTACACCTTC. The chain carries TRBV12-5 and TRBJ1-2; weak D call: TRBD1 (5 bases). Germline V gene sequence: CDR1 LGHNT, CDR2 FRNRAP. This CDR3 comprises 13 residues. The V gene lost 4 bases and the J gene lost 4 bases, with 10 bases spanning the gap.